This entry lists 29 T cell receptor beta chains sequenced from one sample in a study of cytomegalovirus exposure and HLA in healthy donors. Vbeta (60) and Jbeta (13) primers were used in the PCR. Libraries were prepared by immunoSEQ multiplex PCR; TCRdb keeps only in-frame clonotypes and omits some of them. The repertoire has 70,000 to 100,000 clones, 65% of them found once; the top ten carry 20% to 25%. Sequenced input: PBMCs. These receptor sequences come from a woman in her 50s in good health and CMV-seropositive.

This rearrangement joins TRBV30 to TRBJ1-4; 11 nucleotides line up with TRBD1. CDR3 length: 15 amino acids. The trim removed 3 bases at V and 7 bases at J, leaving 7 bases unmatched. CDR1 and CDR2 (germline): GTSNPN, SVGIG (reference sequence). This chain's CDR3 is CAWSNGQGAGEKLFF. The CDR3 DNA reads as TGTGCCTGGAGCAATGGACAGGGGGCGGGTGAAAAACTGTTTTTT.

The V call is TRBV7-9, the J call TRBJ2-2, with D possibly TRBD1 on 5 matching bases. Per the germline V gene, CDR1 is SEHNR and CDR2 is FQNEAQ (reference sequence). The V end was cut by 5 bases, the J end by 5 bases, with 18 bases between. The CDR3 is made up of 16 amino acids. CDR3 in DNA: TGTGCCAGCAGCACTCAGGGTTTAAGGACGACCGGGGAGCTGTTTTTT. Its translation: CASSTQGLRTTGELFF. The full variable domain, in which reference TRBV7-9 and TRBJ2-2 provide the parts outside the CDR3, is DTGVSQNPRHKITKRGQNVTFRCDPISEHNRLYWYRQTLGQGPEFLTYFQNEAQLEKSRLLSDRFSAERPKGSFSTLEIQRTEQGDSAMYLCASSTQGLRTTGELFFGEGSRLTVL.

As DNA, the CDR3 is TGTGCCAGCACCCTCGGACAGTCCGGGGAGCTGTTTTTT. Its protein is CASTLGQSGELFF. V gene TRBV28 combines with J gene TRBJ2-2; perhaps TRBD1 as D (6 bases). The germline V gene encodes CDR1 MDHEN and CDR2 SYDVKM. Trimming cost V 7 bases and J 6 bases, with 12 bases left between them. The CDR3 has 13 residues. Supplemented by reference TRBV28 and TRBJ2-2, the full variable domain reads DVKVTQSSRYLVKRTGEKVFLECVQDMDHENMFWYRQDPGLGLRLIYFSYDVKMKEKGDIPEGYSVSREKKERFSLILESASTNQTSMYLCASTLGQSGELFFGEGSRLTVL.

The chain couples TRBV6-1 to TRBJ1-1; tentatively, D is TRBD1 (5 bases). Germline CDR1 is MNHNS and CDR2 is SASEGT. This CDR3 contains 15 residues. V dropped 7 bases and J dropped 3 bases, with 18 bases sitting between them. CDR3 sequence: CASTPLGGGDTEAFF. CDR3 bases: TGTGCCAGCACCCCTCTCGGGGGAGGGGACACTGAAGCTTTCTTT.

The V and J genes are TRBV6-1 and TRBJ1-4; D ambiguous. Germline assignment: CDR1 MNHNS and CDR2 SASEGT. V shed 4 bases and J shed 0 bases, with 12 bases lying between them. The CDR3 consists of 16 residues. The CDR3 sequence: CASSGSYLATNEKLFF. Here the CDR3 DNA reads TGTGCCAGCAGTGGGTCTTACCTAGCAACTAATGAAAAACTGTTTTTT.

The rearrangement links TRBV4-3 to TRBJ1-1; perhaps TRBD1 as D (6 bases). Trimming took off 4 bases at V and 2 bases at J, with 11 bases between the two ends. The CDR3 spans 14 residues. CDR1 LGHNA and CDR2 YSLEER come from the germline V gene. The CDR3 protein is CASSRDRINTEAFF. CDR3 DNA: TGCGCCAGCAGCCGCGACAGGATTAACACTGAAGCTTTCTTT.

V and J are TRBV4-2 and TRBJ2-3; TRBD2 matches at 9 bases. This CDR3 has 18 residues. V lost 0 bases and J lost 3; bases outside the gene matches: 10. From germline, CDR1 is LGHNA and CDR2 YNFKEQ. CDR3 in DNA: TGTGCCAGCAGCCAAGATCAGGGGGGACTAGCAGGAACAGATACGCAGTATTTT. This sequence encodes CASSQDQGGLAGTDTQYF.

This chain connects TRBV7-2 to TRBJ2-2, with 11 bases lining up with TRBD2. V lost 5 bases and J lost 5; bases outside the gene matches: 7. The germline gives CDR1 SGHTA, CDR2 FQGNSA. There are 16 residues in the CDR3. This CDR3 reads CASSGSGGAGTGELFF. CDR3 DNA: TGTGCCAGCAGCGGTAGCGGGGGGGCCGGGACCGGGGAGCTGTTTTTT.

The chain links TRBV10-3 to TRBJ1-4; TRBD1 might be the D (5 bases). Germline-derived CDR1 and CDR2 are ENHRY and SYGVKD. The CDR3 is made up of 15 amino acids. Trimming cost V 3 bases and J 5 bases, with 13 bases left between them. The CDR3 region is CAISDPGGTNEKLFF. Here the CDR3 DNA reads TGTGCCATCAGTGACCCGGGGGGTACCAATGAAAAACTGTTTTTT.

This clone occurred a few times. The chain combines TRBV6-6 with TRBJ2-1, with a weak D call TRBD2 (7 bases). The CDR3 runs to 15 residues. From germline, CDR1 is MNHNY and CDR2 SVGAGI (reference sequence). Trimming cost V 5 bases and J 3 bases, with 14 bases left between them. The CDR3 loop reads CASSAAGAYYNEQFF. For the CDR3, the DNA is TGTGCCAGCAGTGCCGCGGGGGCCTACTACAATGAGCAGTTCTTC.

The rearrangement joins TRBV21-1 to TRBJ2-3; the table's D call, TRBD2, was not checked against the DNA. TRBV21-1 is termed a pseudogene. This CDR3 contains 14 residues. CDR3 loop: CASSGRGTADTQYF. The CDR3, as DNA: TGTGCCAGCAGCGGCCGCGGGACCGCAGATACGCAGTATTTT.

The chain recombines TRBV11-2 with TRBJ2-1, with D uncertain. The CDR3 consists of 12 residues. Germline V gene lookup returns CDR1 SGHAT and CDR2 FQNNGV. The V and J ends lost 8 bases and 2 bases respectively, with 7 bases between them. The CDR3 nucleotides read TGTGCCAGCGAGCCTGCCTACAATGAGCAGTTCTTC. Translated: CASEPAYNEQFF.

The V call is TRBV9, the J call TRBJ1-1; 7 bases line up with TRBD1. The J segment lost 2 bases and the V segment lost 3 bases, leaving 10 bases of the junction unmatched. Germline V gene lookup returns CDR1 SGDLS and CDR2 YYNGEE. The CDR3 sequence is 16 residues long. The CDR3 spells CASSGGGGLDNTEAFF. CDR3 coding DNA: TGTGCCAGCAGCGGAGGGGGCGGATTAGATAACACTGAAGCTTTCTTT.

J is TRBJ1-1 and V is TRBV29-1; possibly TRBD1 for D (5 bases). Per the germline V gene, CDR1 is SQVTM and CDR2 is ANQGSEA. The CDR3 loop spans 10 amino acids. Trimming took 6 bases from V and 7 from J, leaving 9 bases between them. In nucleotides, the CDR3 is TGCAGCGTCCCCGGGGGTGAAGCTTTCTTT. Translation gives CSVPGGEAFF.

The chain has TRBV4-2 and TRBJ2-3; TRBD2 agrees at 9 bases. The J segment lost 1 base and the V segment lost 0 bases, leaving 2 bases of the junction unmatched. The CDR3 runs 16 residues. Germline assignment: CDR1 LGHNA and CDR2 YNFKEQ. The CDR3 sequence: CASSQDRTSGTDTQYF. The DNA of the CDR3 is TGTGCCAGCAGCCAAGATAGGACTAGCGGCACAGATACGCAGTATTTT.

CDR3: CASSQGQIYEQYF. The CDR3 DNA is TGTGCCAGCTCACAGGGACAGATCTACGAGCAGTACTTC. The chain has TRBV18 and TRBJ2-7, with 7 bases aligning to TRBD1. Germline V gene lookup returns CDR1 KGHSH and CDR2 LQKENI. This CDR3 is 13 amino acids long. V dropped 4 bases and J dropped 3; count of bases not matched to a gene: 3.

The rearrangement uses TRBV13 and TRBJ1-1; TRBD1 matches 11 bases. With 5 bases clipped from V and 4 bases from J, the junction kept 6 bases outside the gene matches. This CDR3 has 15 residues. Germline loops: CDR1 PRHDT, CDR2 FYEKMQ (reference sequence). The CDR3 here is CASSGGGTGGTEAFF. The CDR3 region has the DNA TGTGCCAGCAGCGGGGGAGGGACAGGGGGCACTGAAGCTTTCTTT. The whole variable domain, filled in from reference TRBV13 and TRBJ1-1, reads AAGVIQSPRHLIKEKRETATLKCYPIPRHDTVYWYQQGPGQDPQFLISFYEKMQSDKGSIPDRFSAQQFSDYHSELNMSSLELGDSALYFCASSGGGTGGTEAFFGQGTRLTVV.

The chain links TRBV7-6 to TRBJ1-1; D uncertain. V was pared by 1 base and J by 4 bases, with 13 bases between. The CDR3 is 15 residues long. Germline CDR1 is SGHVS and CDR2 is FNYEAQ. CDR3 residues: CASSLVEGKSTEAFF. The CDR3 nucleotides are TGTGCCAGCAGCTTAGTAGAGGGCAAGAGCACTGAAGCTTTCTTT.

This clone appeared once. The V call is TRBV5-1, the J call TRBJ1-1; TRBD1 is a possible D gene (5 bases). Trimming left V 0 bases short and J 1 base short, with 10 bases between. Germline CDR1 SGHRS, CDR2 YFSETQ. CDR3 length equals 15 residues. CDR3 sequence: CASSLGLGQNTEAFF. CDR3 in DNA: TGCGCCAGCAGCTTGGGACTAGGACAGAACACTGAAGCTTTCTTT.

As concerns this clone: Other DNA sequences within the sample encode an identical CDR3. This chain joins TRBV11-2 and TRBJ1-1; D gene unclear. This CDR3 comprises 12 residues. The V end lost 3 bases, the J end lost 7 bases, and 9 bases lay between the germline ends. Germline assignment: CDR1 SGHAT and CDR2 FQNNGV. The CDR3 reads CASSLGGIEAFF. In nucleotides, the CDR3 is TGTGCCAGCAGCTTGGGCGGGATTGAAGCTTTCTTT.

This chain connects TRBV18 to TRBJ1-6; TRBD1 might be the D (5 bases). The length of the CDR3 is 14 residues. With 3 bases removed from V and 9 bases from J, the gap between germline ends came to 12 bases. CDR1 is KGHSH and CDR2 is LQKENI in the germline V gene. Here the CDR3 reads CASSPGGDSSPLHF. CDR3 in DNA: TGTGCCAGCTCACCTGGAGGGGATAGTTCACCCCTCCACTTT.

The J gene is TRBJ2-7, the V gene TRBV28, with D perhaps matching TRBD1 (5 bases). From germline, CDR1 is MDHEN and CDR2 SYDVKM. The CDR3 totals 15 residues. The V and J ends lost 2 bases and 0 bases respectively, with 11 bases between them. CDR3 nucleotides: TGTGCCAGCAGTTTAAGCAGGGATAGCTCCTACGAGCAGTACTTC. Protein product: CASSLSRDSSYEQYF.

This clone was detected a few times. The V and J genes are TRBV4-3 and TRBJ1-5; TRBD1 agrees at 10 bases. V was clipped by 4 bases and J by 6 bases; unmatched bases: 6. The length of the CDR3 is 15 residues. Germline lookup yields CDR1 LGHNA and CDR2 YSLEER. CDR3 sequence: CASSRDRGFLQPQHF. CDR3 DNA sequence: TGCGCCAGCAGCCGGGACAGGGGTTTTCTTCAGCCCCAGCATTTT.

This clone has more than one count but fewer than ten. The chain recombines TRBV7-2 with TRBJ2-2; 8 bases match TRBD1. The CDR3 has 19 amino acids. The V gene end was trimmed by 1 base and the J gene end by 1 base; junction bases not matched to a gene: 11. Germline-derived CDR1 and CDR2 are SGHTA and FQGNSA. The CDR3 reads CASSLGWTGYFLNTGELFF. The CDR3 DNA is TGTGCCAGCAGCTTAGGTTGGACAGGGTACTTTTTGAACACCGGGGAGCTGTTTTTT.

The CDR3 is CASKDTINSPLHF. The DNA of the CDR3 is TGTGCCAGTAAGGACACTATCAATTCACCCCTCCACTTT. The gene calls are TRBV19 and TRBJ1-6; tentative D call: TRBD1 (5 bases). Deletions cut 7 bases from V and 7 bases from J, with 11 bases between. Germline CDR1 reads LNHDA; CDR2 reads SQIVND (reference sequence). This CDR3 has 13 residues.

This clone was detected only once. The chain has TRBV27 and TRBJ1-2; no clear D. With 1 base removed from V and 7 bases from J, the gap between germline ends came to 13 bases. Looked up from germline, CDR1 is MNHEY and CDR2 is SMNVEV (reference sequence). The CDR3 runs to 14 residues. CDR3 loop: CASSLLAEKAGYTF. CDR3 nucleotides: TGTGCCAGCAGTTTATTGGCGGAAAAAGCTGGCTACACCTTC.

This clone has only a few counts. The chain links TRBV19 to TRBJ2-6; D is possibly TRBD1 (5 bases). The CDR3 is made up of 15 amino acids. The V end lost 6 bases, the J end lost 2 bases, and 11 bases lay between the germline ends. CDR1 and CDR2 from the germline V gene are LNHDA and SQIVND (reference sequence). The CDR3 coding sequence is TGTGCCAGTAGGGACCAGGGCCCTGGGGCCAACGTCCTGACTTTC. Translated: CASRDQGPGANVLTF.

The chain recombines TRBV7-9 with TRBJ1-1; TRBD1 aligns across 7 bases. Per the germline V gene, CDR1 is SEHNR and CDR2 is FQNEAQ (reference sequence). V shed 3 bases and J 5 bases; nucleotides not matched to a gene: 3. The CDR3 has 13 amino acids. The CDR3 DNA follows: TGTGCCAGCAGCTTTGGGACAGAGACTGAAGCTTTCTTT. Translation gives CASSFGTETEAFF.

The CDR3 bases are TGTGCCAGCAGCTCCGGACTAGCGGGGGGGCCTGAGCAGTTCTTC. Translation: CASSSGLAGGPEQFF. This sequence joins TRBV27 and TRBJ2-1; 15 bases map to TRBD2. The V gene's germline CDR1 is MNHEY and CDR2 SMNVEV (reference sequence). The CDR3 totals 15 residues. The ends lost 6 bases at V and 9 bases at J; junction bases unmatched: 6.